The entry that follows covers one TCR beta chain sequence. This record comes from a study of cytomegalovirus exposure and HLA in healthy donors. The PCR employed 60 Vbeta primers together with 13 Jbeta primers. Profiling relied on immunoSEQ multiplex PCR, and the TCRdb table lists in-frame clones only, not all of them. The sample lists around 88,000 clones; approximately 72% were seen once. The germline V and J ends were trimmed by 8 bases and 5 bases, with 9 bases remaining between them. From germline, CDR1 is LNHDA and CDR2 SQIVND (reference sequence). This CDR3 is 11 amino acids long. The origin of this receptor is a woman aged 35 to 49 in good health and CMV-seropositive. The sequencing sample was made of PBMCs. This sequence joins TRBV19 and TRBJ1-1, with D perhaps matching TRBD1 (5 bases). CDR3 sequence (DNA): TGTGCCAGTCAGGGTTGGACTGAAGCTTTCTTT. Translated: CASQGWTEAFF.